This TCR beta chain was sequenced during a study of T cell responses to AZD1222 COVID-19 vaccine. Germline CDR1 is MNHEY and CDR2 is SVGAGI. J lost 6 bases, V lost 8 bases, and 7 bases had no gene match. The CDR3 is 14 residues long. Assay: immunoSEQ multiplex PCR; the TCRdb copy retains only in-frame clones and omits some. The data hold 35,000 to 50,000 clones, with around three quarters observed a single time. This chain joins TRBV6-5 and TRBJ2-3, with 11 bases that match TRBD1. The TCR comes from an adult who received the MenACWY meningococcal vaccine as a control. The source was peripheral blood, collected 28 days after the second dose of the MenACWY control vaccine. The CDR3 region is CASSRTGGRDTQYF. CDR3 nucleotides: TGTGCCAGCTCCCGGACAGGGGGCAGGGATACGCAGTATTTT.